This T cell receptor beta chain was documented in a study of T cell changes during pregnancy in multiple sclerosis. From germline, CDR1 is MDHEN and CDR2 SYDVKM. The CDR3 has 17 amino acids. The ends lost 3 bases at V and 7 bases at J; junction bases unmatched: 14. The assay was immunoSEQ multiplex PCR, and TCRdb's table has in-frame clones only and misses some. This table has tens of thousands of clones, under 95% appearing once. The chain uses TRBV28 and TRBJ2-5, with 10 bases identical to TRBD2. The sequences come from peripheral blood, collected before pregnancy. This clonotype was sampled from a female donor with multiple sclerosis, enrolled in a pregnancy study. The CDR3 region has the DNA TGTGCCAGCAGTTTGCTCCGCACTAGCGGGATTGGAGCGACCCAGTACTTC. It specifies CASSLLRTSGIGATQYF.